The 30 T cell receptor beta chains below all came from one sample that was sequenced in a study of T cells in Graves' hyperthyroidism and ophthalmopathy. There were TCR beta CDR3 regions amplified from RNA transcripts. The TCR CDR3 first-round RT-PCR relied on the HTBI primer set. TCRdb analysed the multiplex PCR reads with MiXCR anew, one entry per CDR3 protein. The sample carries about 500,000 distinct CDR3 sequences, roughly 45% recorded once. The material sequenced was peripheral blood or thyroid tissue (not recorded which). Receptors were obtained from an adult woman with Graves' disease, either hyperthyroidism or ophthalmopathy (not recorded which).

This rearrangement joins TRBV20-1 to TRBJ1-5, with TRBD1 matching over 7 bases. The trim removed 3 bases at V and 4 bases at J, leaving 9 bases unmatched. CDR1 is DFQATT, CDR2 SNEGSKA, per germline (reference sequence). The CDR3 has 15 residues. DNA of the CDR3: TGCAGTGCTAGGAGGAGGACAGGACGTAATCAGCCCCAGCATTTT. Protein product: CSARRRTGRNQPQHF.

This clonotype was seen a few times. CDR3 bases: TGCAGTGCTTATACCCGGGACACTATCTATGGCTACACCTTC. This codes for CSAYTRDTIYGYTF. J is TRBJ1-2 and V is TRBV20-1; TRBD1 is a possible D gene (6 bases). The CDR3 is made up of 14 amino acids. Trimming took off 5 bases at V and 4 bases at J, with 17 bases between the two ends. Germline CDR1 and CDR2: DFQATT and SNEGSKA (reference sequence).

This clonotype was seen repeatedly, ten times or more. The rearrangement joins TRBV29-1 to TRBJ2-7; 8 bases line up with TRBD1. The CDR3 has 14 amino acids. Germline CDR1 and CDR2: SQVTM and ANQGSEA. V dropped 4 bases and J dropped 6; count of bases not matched to a gene: 11. CDR3 in DNA: TGCAGCGTTGGACGGGACAGGCGATCCGCCGAGCAGTACTTC. This sequence encodes CSVGRDRRSAEQYF.

The chain combines TRBV10-3 with TRBJ2-5; 7 bases map to TRBD1. After removal of 4 bases from V and 7 bases from J, the junction contained 12 bases not matched to a gene. Germline assignment: CDR1 ENHRY and CDR2 SYGVKD. The CDR3 runs 15 residues. The CDR3 DNA reads as TGTGCCATCAGTGGGCCCTCACAGGGGACGGGGACCCAGTACTTC. Its translation is CAISGPSQGTGTQYF.

In regard to this clonotype: This sequence may be a read error, since a much larger clone differs from it by one base. The conserved phenylalanine or tryptophan is not found at the CDR3 terminus, so this likely reflects a read error. The chain recombines TRBV12-3 or TRBV12-4 with TRBJ1-1; possible D gene TRBD1, 5 bases. CDR3 length equals 16 residues. V lost 6 bases to trimming and J lost 7 bases, with 24 bases between them. In DNA, the CDR3 is TGTGCCAGCAGCTCCAGTCCGGGACGGGAGGGGCTTGAAGCTTTCTCT. This codes for CASSSSPGREGLEAFS.

This clonotype was picked up many times. This chain links TRBV9 with TRBJ1-1; D call uncertain. CDR1 is SGDLS, CDR2 YYNGEE, per germline. The CDR3 loop spans 12 amino acids. V was pared by 0 bases and J by 7 bases, with 7 bases between. The CDR3 sequence: CASSVDSGEAFF. In nucleotides, the CDR3 is TGTGCCAGCAGCGTAGATTCCGGTGAAGCTTTCTTT.

The chain has TRBV7-2 and TRBJ2-7; D call uncertain. This CDR3 is 15 amino acids long. Germline V gives CDR1 SGHTA, CDR2 FQGNSA. The germline V and J ends were trimmed by 4 bases and 2 bases, with 15 bases remaining between them. The CDR3 DNA sequence: TGTGCCAGCAGCTCCTCCGCCGGCCGAACCTACGAGCAGTACTTC. Translating it yields CASSSSAGRTYEQYF.

This rearrangement joins TRBV20-1 to TRBJ2-3, with D possibly being TRBD2 (5 bases). The CDR3 is made up of 14 amino acids. Deletions cut 5 bases from V and 2 bases from J, with 14 bases between. From germline, CDR1 is DFQATT and CDR2 SNEGSKA (reference sequence). Written as DNA, the CDR3 is TGCAGTGCTGCGGATCTAGCCACCACAGATACGCAGTATTTT. Encoded protein: CSAADLATTDTQYF.

This clonotype was picked up many times. This CDR3 is CASSDAGSSGNTIYF. For the CDR3, the DNA is TGCGCCAGCAGCGATGCAGGGAGCTCTGGAAACACCATATATTTT. The rearrangement uses TRBV5-1 and TRBJ1-3; the D gene is possibly TRBD1 (5 bases). Germline values: CDR1 SGHRS, CDR2 YFSETQ. V was shortened by 4 bases and J by 0 bases, with 11 bases between the two germline ends. The CDR3 has 15 residues.

This clonotype was counted only a few times. Just one base apart from a much larger clone, this may be a read error. This sequence joins TRBV2 and TRBJ2-5; 7 nucleotides match TRBD1. Germline loops: CDR1 SNHLY, CDR2 FYNNEI. This CDR3 comprises 13 residues. V lost 6 bases to trimming and J lost 2 bases; unmatched junction nucleotides: 3. CDR3 sequence: CASRTGRQETQYF. The CDR3 DNA follows: TGTGCCAGCAGGACAGGGAGACAAGAGACCCAGTACTTC. The variable domain in full, with the rest retrieved from reference TRBV2 and TRBJ2-5, is EPEVTQTPSHQVTQMGQEVILRCVPISNHLYFYWYRQILGQKVEFLVSFYNNEISEKSEIFDDQFSVERPDGSNFTLKIRSTKLEDSAMYFCASRTGRQETQYFGPGTRLLVL.

Many counts were recorded for this clonotype. V usage is TRBV20-1 and J usage is TRBJ1-5; TRBD1 aligns across 9 bases. Trimming at V came to 1 base and at J to 2 bases, leaving 6 bases not matched to a gene. This CDR3 has 16 residues. CDR1 is DFQATT, CDR2 SNEGSKA, per germline (reference sequence). CDR3 region: CSARALGQGGNQPQHF. The CDR3 nucleotides read TGCAGTGCTAGAGCACTGGGACAGGGAGGCAATCAGCCCCAGCATTTT.

This clonotype was counted ten times or more. V usage is TRBV7-9 and J usage is TRBJ2-7, with TRBD2 matching 8 bases. J was trimmed by 0 bases and V by 2 bases; bases with no gene match: 0. The CDR3 extends over 14 amino acids. Per germline, CDR1 SEHNR and CDR2 FQNEAQ (reference sequence). As DNA, the CDR3 is TGTGCCAGCAGCTTAACTAGCGGCTCCTACGAGCAGTACTTC. This encodes CASSLTSGSYEQYF.

The J gene is TRBJ2-7, the V gene TRBV6-1; D is uncertain. V was cut by 5 bases and J by 7 bases, with 12 bases left in between. This CDR3 is built from 12 residues. CDR1 is MNHNS, CDR2 SASEGT, per germline. CDR3 coding DNA: TGTGCCAGCAGTCGTATCCAACTGGAGCAGTACTTC. It translates to CASSRIQLEQYF.

The chain recombines TRBV29-1 with TRBJ1-2; TRBD1 agrees at 10 bases. Germline V gene sequence: CDR1 SQVTM, CDR2 ANQGSEA. The CDR3 has 13 amino acids. V was clipped by 8 bases and J by 7 bases; unmatched bases: 10. The CDR3 nucleotides read TGCAGCTTTACCAAGACAGGGGGCGCTGGCTACACCTTC. Amino acids: CSFTKTGGAGYTF.

The sample holds many counts of this clonotype. The chain couples TRBV29-1 to TRBJ1-5; D unclear. CDR1 SQVTM and CDR2 ANQGSEA come from the germline V gene. This CDR3 is 12 amino acids long. V was cut by 4 bases and J by 3 bases, with 7 bases left in between. The CDR3 DNA follows: TGCAGCGTTGTAAGGATCAATCAGCCCCAGCATTTT. This codes for CSVVRINQPQHF.

The V gene is TRBV2, the J gene TRBJ1-2; D may be TRBD1 (6 bases). The CDR3 is 11 residues long. Germline V lookup: CDR1 SNHLY, CDR2 FYNNEI. V lost 8 bases and J lost 10, with 14 bases in between. The CDR3 spells CASVSQGNYTF. CDR3 nucleotide sequence: TGTGCCAGCGTATCACAGGGTAACTACACCTTC.

The J gene is TRBJ1-2, the V gene TRBV7-9, with 8 bases aligning to TRBD1. Trimming removed 5 bases from V and 13 bases from J; junction bases left unmatched: 12. The CDR3 spans 13 residues. CDR1 is SEHNR and CDR2 is FQNEAQ in the germline V gene (reference sequence). CDR3 coding DNA: TGTGCCAGCAGCCCCCGGACAGGGATGTCCCTCACCTTC. This sequence encodes CASSPRTGMSLTF.

This clonotype was seen at least ten times. The V and J genes are TRBV7-9 and TRBJ2-3, with TRBD2 identical over 12 bases. Germline V gene lookup returns CDR1 SEHNR and CDR2 FQNEAQ (reference sequence). The CDR3 is 15 amino acids. V dropped 8 bases and J dropped 5; count of bases not matched to a gene: 8. CDR3 coding DNA: TGTGCCAGCGGGCTAGCGGGAGGGCCAGGAGATACGCAGTATTTT. This gives the protein CASGLAGGPGDTQYF.

This clonotype was seen a handful of times. The chain recombines TRBV7-8 with TRBJ2-7, with no clear D. This CDR3 has 15 amino acids. Trimming cost V 4 bases and J 0 bases, with 13 bases left between them. CDR1 is SGHVS and CDR2 is FQNEAQ in the germline V gene. In DNA, the CDR3 is TGTGCCAGCAGCTCTCGCCGCGGATTCTCCTACGAGCAGTACTTC. Encoded protein: CASSSRRGFSYEQYF.

The sample holds many counts of this clonotype. The rearrangement links TRBV5-1 to TRBJ1-5, with D possibly matching TRBD1 (5 bases). The germline gives CDR1 SGHRS, CDR2 YFSETQ. Trimming pared 0 bases from V and 2 bases from J, leaving 9 bases between. This CDR3 has 15 amino acids. The CDR3 DNA is TGCGCCAGCAGCTTGGGAGGGGTTGGCAATCAGCCCCAGCATTTT. It is translated as CASSLGGVGNQPQHF.

The table lists this clonotype with a few counts. The chain uses TRBV10-2 and TRBJ1-5; D remains unclear. CDR3 length: 13 amino acids. Germline loops: CDR1 WSHSY, CDR2 SAAADI. The V end was cut by 6 bases, the J end by 7 bases, with 13 bases between. CDR3 coding DNA: TGCGCCAGCAGCGGCGGGGTCCAGCAGCCCCAGCATTTT. Translating gives CASSGGVQQPQHF.

DNA of the CDR3: TGTGCCAGCAGTTTATGGGCTAGCGGAGCCTACGAGCAGTACTTC. Its protein is CASSLWASGAYEQYF. This chain links TRBV28 with TRBJ2-7, with 7 positions matching TRBD2. The CDR3 loop spans 15 amino acids. Germline V gives CDR1 MDHEN, CDR2 SYDVKM. Unmatched junction bases numbered 4, after V lost 0 bases and J lost 2 bases.

This rearrangement joins TRBV2 to TRBJ1-4; D not certain. The CDR3 has 12 residues. Germline CDR1 and CDR2: SNHLY and FYNNEI. The V gene lost 1 base and the J gene lost 8 bases, with 5 bases spanning the gap. The CDR3 here is CASSEGLEKLFF. The CDR3 nucleotides are TGTGCCAGCAGTGAAGGCCTCGAAAAACTGTTTTTT.

The sample holds many counts of this clonotype. The chain couples TRBV12-3 or TRBV12-4 to TRBJ1-1, with a weak D call TRBD1 (5 bases). CDR3 size: 11 residues. Trimming left V 7 bases short and J 6 bases short, with 9 bases between. The chain's CDR3 is CASNQGPEAFF. CDR3 nucleotides: TGTGCCAGCAACCAGGGACCTGAAGCTTTCTTT.

Regarding this clonotype: Just one base apart from a much larger clone, this may be a read error. V gene TRBV20-1 combines with J gene TRBJ1-2; D perhaps matches TRBD1 (6 bases). V was shortened by 6 bases and J by 6 bases, with 20 bases between the two germline ends. The CDR3 runs 14 residues. From germline, CDR1 is DFQATT and CDR2 SNEGSKA (reference sequence). The CDR3 DNA is TGCAGTGCCGGGGACACTTCCGGGGACGATGGCTACACCTTC. Protein product: CSAGDTSGDDGYTF.

As regards this clonotype: The CDR3 ends on some other residue instead of the conserved phenylalanine or tryptophan, so this is likely a read error. The limits of the CDR3 on the DNA are not certain, so only TCRdb's listed CDR3 is given. The chain employs TRBV7-9 and TRBJ2-2. Per the germline V gene, CDR1 is SEHNR and CDR2 is FQNEAQ (reference sequence). The CDR3 has 13 amino acids, counting both end residues. This CDR3 is CASSRANTGELCC.

The chain recombines TRBV20-1 with TRBJ1-5; no clear D. This CDR3 region has 16 residues. Trimming shortened V by 6 bases and J by 2 bases, and 20 bases separated the two germline ends. Germline loops: CDR1 DFQATT, CDR2 SNEGSKA (reference sequence). This chain's CDR3 is CSAKSSGMPGNQPQHF. CDR3 nucleotides: TGCAGTGCGAAGTCTAGCGGCATGCCGGGCAATCAGCCCCAGCATTTT.

In this sample, this clonotype turned up many times. V usage is TRBV7-9 and J usage is TRBJ1-4; D may be TRBD1 (6 bases). This CDR3 has 15 residues. The germline V and J ends were trimmed by 4 bases and 1 base, with 10 bases remaining between them. CDR1 and CDR2 from the germline V gene are SEHNR and FQNEAQ (reference sequence). The CDR3 DNA sequence: TGTGCCAGCAGCTCGGACAGAATAACTAATGAAAAACTGTTTTTT. Amino acids: CASSSDRITNEKLFF.

This chain joins TRBV7-9 and TRBJ2-5; 10 bases line up with TRBD1. J gave up 5 bases and V 4 bases, and 7 bases lay outside the gene matches. CDR1 and CDR2 (germline): SEHNR, FQNEAQ (reference sequence). This CDR3 spans 15 amino acids. CDR3 protein: CASSSRQGARETQYF. The CDR3 DNA reads TGTGCCAGCAGCTCCAGACAGGGGGCAAGGGAGACCCAGTACTTC.

This chain connects TRBV7-8 to TRBJ2-7, with D possibly TRBD2 on 6 matching bases. The CDR3 is 15 amino acids. Per germline, CDR1 SGHVS and CDR2 FQNEAQ. Deletions cut 3 bases from V and 3 bases from J, with 15 bases between. The chain's CDR3 is CASSFGPGAVYEQYF. For the CDR3, the DNA is TGTGCCAGCAGCTTTGGGCCGGGAGCTGTCTACGAGCAGTACTTC.